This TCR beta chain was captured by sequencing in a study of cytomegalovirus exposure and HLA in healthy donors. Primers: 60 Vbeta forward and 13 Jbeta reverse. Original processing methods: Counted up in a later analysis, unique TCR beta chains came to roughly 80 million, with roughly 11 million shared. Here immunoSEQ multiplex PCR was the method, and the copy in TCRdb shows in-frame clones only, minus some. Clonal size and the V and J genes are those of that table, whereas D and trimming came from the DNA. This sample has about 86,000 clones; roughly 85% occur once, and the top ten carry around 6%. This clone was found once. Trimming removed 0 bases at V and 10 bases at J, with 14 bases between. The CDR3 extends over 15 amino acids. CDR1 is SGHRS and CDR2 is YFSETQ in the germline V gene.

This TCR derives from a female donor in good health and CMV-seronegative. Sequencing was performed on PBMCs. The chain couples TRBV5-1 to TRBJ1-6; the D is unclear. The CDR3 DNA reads TGCGCCAGCAGCTTGGATCCAGGAGGCGGATCACCCCTCCACTTT. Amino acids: CASSLDPGGGSPLHF.